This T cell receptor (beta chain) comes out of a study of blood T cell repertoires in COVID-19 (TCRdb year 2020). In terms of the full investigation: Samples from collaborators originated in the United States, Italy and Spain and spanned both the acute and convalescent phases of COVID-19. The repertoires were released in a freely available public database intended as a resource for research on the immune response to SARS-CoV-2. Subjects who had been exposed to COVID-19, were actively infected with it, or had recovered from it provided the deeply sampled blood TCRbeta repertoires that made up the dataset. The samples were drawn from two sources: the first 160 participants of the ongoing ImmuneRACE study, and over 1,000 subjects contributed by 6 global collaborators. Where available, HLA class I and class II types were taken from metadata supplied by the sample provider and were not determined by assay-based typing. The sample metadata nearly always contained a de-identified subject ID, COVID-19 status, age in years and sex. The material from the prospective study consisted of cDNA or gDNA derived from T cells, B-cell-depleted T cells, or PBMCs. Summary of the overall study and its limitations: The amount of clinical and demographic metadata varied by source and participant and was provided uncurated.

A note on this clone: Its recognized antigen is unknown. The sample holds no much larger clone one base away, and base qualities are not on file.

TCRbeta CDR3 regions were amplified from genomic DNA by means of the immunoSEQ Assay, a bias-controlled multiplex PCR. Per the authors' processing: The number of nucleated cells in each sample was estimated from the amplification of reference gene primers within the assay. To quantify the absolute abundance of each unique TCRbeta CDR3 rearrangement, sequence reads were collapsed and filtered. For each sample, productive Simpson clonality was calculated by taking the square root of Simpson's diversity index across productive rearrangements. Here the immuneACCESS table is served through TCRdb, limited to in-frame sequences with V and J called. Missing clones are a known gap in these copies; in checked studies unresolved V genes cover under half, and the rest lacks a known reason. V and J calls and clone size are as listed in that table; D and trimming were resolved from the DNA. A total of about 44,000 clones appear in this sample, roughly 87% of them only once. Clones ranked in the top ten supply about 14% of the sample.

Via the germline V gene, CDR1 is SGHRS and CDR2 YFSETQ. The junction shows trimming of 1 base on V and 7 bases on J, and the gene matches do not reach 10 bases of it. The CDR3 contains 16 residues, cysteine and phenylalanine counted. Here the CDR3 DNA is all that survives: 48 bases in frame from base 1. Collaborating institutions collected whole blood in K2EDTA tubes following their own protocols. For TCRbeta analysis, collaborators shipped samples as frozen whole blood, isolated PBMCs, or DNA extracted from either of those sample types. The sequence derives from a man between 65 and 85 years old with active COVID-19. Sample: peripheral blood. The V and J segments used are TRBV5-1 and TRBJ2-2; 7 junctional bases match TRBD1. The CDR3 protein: CASSLLGQALNGELFF. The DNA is TGCGCCAGCAGCTTGCTTGGACAGGCCTTGAACGGGGAGCTGTTTTTT. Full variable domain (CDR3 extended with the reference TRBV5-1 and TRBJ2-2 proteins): KAGVTQTPRYLIKTRGQQVTLSCSPISGHRSVSWYQQTPGQGLQFLFEYFSETQRNKGNFPGRFSGRQFSNSRSEMNVSTLELGDSALYLCASSLLGQALNGELFFGEGSRLTVL.